This T cell receptor beta chain was recovered during a study of T cell repertoires in cytomegalovirus infection. Study summary: Public TCR beta signatures indicated both CMV infection and matching HLA type. The study's findings and limits: CMV-specific TCR beta clonotypes restricted by HLA-C were the ones dominating the ex vivo response.

V lost 6 bases, J lost 0 bases, and 12 bases lay in between. The CDR3 consists of 14 residues. Germline V CDR1 and CDR2: MDHEN, SYDVKM. TCRdb fed the reads into MiXCR, producing one record per CDR3 protein. The sample carries approximately 250,000 distinct CDR3 sequences, approximately 6.7% recorded once. Many counts were recorded for this clonotype. Antigen specificity is unknown. The V gene is TRBV28, the J gene TRBJ2-7; D possibly uses TRBD1 or TRBD2 (6 bases each). This clonotype was sampled from a human donor in good health (CMV status not recorded). Some clones in this sample may be carry-over from other donors' samples. Source material: PBMCs. CDR3 DNA sequence: TGTGCCAGCAGACTAACGGGGGCCTCCTACGAGCAGTACTTC. Protein sequence: CASRLTGASYEQYF.